Listed here are 26 T cell receptor beta chains from one sample, sequenced in a study of OX40 agonist ivuxolimab in advanced cancers. Method: immunoSEQ multiplex PCR; TCRdb's copy keeps in-frame clones and lacks some. Of around 31,000 clones listed, 90% are singletons. Here the sequenced sample was CD4+ or CD8+ T cells sorted from blood, taken in a trial of the OX40 agonist ivuxolimab. The receptor source for this set is an adult with an advanced solid tumor such as melanoma, head and neck, liver or kidney cancer.

This chain uses TRBV28 with TRBJ2-7; 11 nucleotides align to TRBD2. Germline V gene lookup returns CDR1 MDHEN and CDR2 SYDVKM. This CDR3 has 19 amino acids. Losses at the gene ends were 7 bases for V and 2 bases for J; bases not matched to a gene: 19. CDR3 DNA: TGTGCCAGCACAGAGCAGGGTCAGAGTAGCGGGAGGGCACCCTACGAGCAGTACTTC. It specifies CASTEQGQSSGRAPYEQYF.

This sequence joins TRBV29-1 and TRBJ1-1, with D perhaps TRBD1 (5 bases). CDR3 length: 14 residues. V was shortened by 0 bases and J by 0 bases, with 8 bases between the two germline ends. Germline assignment: CDR1 SQVTM and CDR2 ANQGSEA. The CDR3 bases are TGCAGCGTTGAAGATCTGGGGCTGAACACTGAAGCTTTCTTT. It codes for CSVEDLGLNTEAFF.

The CDR3 is CATTDRLAGYNEQFF. CDR3 DNA: TGTGCCACCACCGACAGACTAGCGGGTTACAATGAGCAGTTCTTC. This chain links TRBV15 with TRBJ2-1; 10 bases match TRBD2. The CDR3 is 15 amino acids. After removal of 7 bases from V and 4 bases from J, the junction contained 7 bases not matched to a gene. Germline V gene sequence: CDR1 LNHNV, CDR2 YYDKDF (reference sequence).

V and J are TRBV28 and TRBJ2-7, with 7 bases fitting TRBD1. Losses at the gene ends were 7 bases for V and 5 bases for J; bases not matched to a gene: 14. The CDR3 runs 15 residues. Germline V lookup: CDR1 MDHEN, CDR2 SYDVKM. The CDR3 loop reads CASTWGEGAGNEQYF. The CDR3 DNA follows: TGTGCCAGCACCTGGGGTGAGGGGGCTGGAAACGAGCAGTACTTC.

The J gene is TRBJ2-3, the V gene TRBV19, with TRBD2 matching over 11 bases. V lost 5 bases to trimming and J lost 0 bases; unmatched junction nucleotides: 1. The CDR3 covers 15 residues. Germline lookup yields CDR1 LNHDA and CDR2 SQIVND (reference sequence). CDR3 nucleotides: TGTGCCAGTAGTCGACTAGCGGGGAGCACAGATACGCAGTATTTT. Translation: CASSRLAGSTDTQYF. Variable domain in full (rest from reference TRBV19 and TRBJ2-3): DGGITQSPKYLFRKEGQNVTLSCEQNLNHDAMYWYRQDPGQGLRLIYYSQIVNDFQKGDIAEGYSVSREKKESFPLTVTSAQKNPTAFYLCASSRLAGSTDTQYFGPGTRLTVL.

This clone was counted a few times. The V call is TRBV28, the J call TRBJ1-1; D might be TRBD1 (6 bases). Germline lookup yields CDR1 MDHEN and CDR2 SYDVKM. The germline V and J ends were trimmed by 7 bases and 1 base, with 13 bases remaining between them. The CDR3 has 14 residues. This CDR3 reads CASTRQEANTEAFF. The CDR3 bases are TGTGCCAGCACCAGACAGGAGGCGAACACTGAAGCTTTCTTT.

The chain couples TRBV14 to TRBJ2-7; D not resolved. Germline lookup yields CDR1 SGHDN and CDR2 FVKESK. Trimming removed 4 bases at V and 3 bases at J, with 10 bases between. This CDR3 is 13 amino acids long. CDR3 coding DNA: TGTGCCAGCAGCCCCCTGGGCCACTACGAGCAGTACTTC. This sequence encodes CASSPLGHYEQYF.

The rearrangement links TRBV29-1 to TRBJ2-7; no clear D. Germline values: CDR1 SQVTM, CDR2 ANQGSEA. The CDR3 has 13 residues. V dropped 4 bases and J dropped 7 bases, with 17 bases sitting between them. This CDR3 reads CSVVLGPSREQYF. As DNA, the CDR3 is TGCAGCGTTGTCCTGGGTCCCTCCCGGGAGCAGTACTTC.

This sequence joins TRBV11-2 and TRBJ2-7, with TRBD2 identical over 9 bases. The germline V gene has CDR1 SGHAT and CDR2 FQNNGV. The V gene end was trimmed by 5 bases and the J gene end by 5 bases; junction bases not matched to a gene: 10. The CDR3 runs to 15 residues. The CDR3 region is CASSNQAGGFNEQYF. In DNA form, the CDR3 reads TGTGCCAGCAGCAATCAGGCGGGAGGGTTCAACGAGCAGTACTTC.

The V and J genes are TRBV20-1 and TRBJ1-1; maybe TRBD1 (5 bases). The CDR3 is made up of 11 amino acids. CDR1 DFQATT and CDR2 SNEGSKA come from the germline V gene (reference sequence). The ends were cut back, 1 base at V and 5 bases at J, with 5 bases in the middle. The CDR3: CSARGGTEAFF. CDR3 nucleotide sequence: TGCAGTGCTAGAGGGGGGACTGAAGCTTTCTTT.

The rearrangement joins TRBV4-3 to TRBJ2-1, with D possibly TRBD1 on 5 matching bases. The CDR3 covers 14 residues. Per the germline V gene, CDR1 is LGHNA and CDR2 is YSLEER. V gave up 3 bases and J gave up 8 bases, with 14 bases separating them. Here the CDR3 DNA reads TGCGCCAGCAGCCACTTTCTAGGGGCGTATGAGCAGTTCTTC. It is translated as CASSHFLGAYEQFF.

The rearrangement links TRBV4-3 to TRBJ2-7; no firm D call. Germline-derived CDR1 and CDR2 are LGHNA and YSLEER. V was clipped by 3 bases and J by 0 bases, with 15 bases between them. This CDR3 spans 16 amino acids. The CDR3 nucleotides are TGCGCCAGCAGCCAGGGGATAGAATTTTCCTCCTACGAGCAGTACTTC. As protein: CASSQGIEFSSYEQYF.

In its sample, this clone was seen once. The chain combines TRBV28 with TRBJ1-1, with 12 bases matching TRBD1. Germline CDR1 is MDHEN and CDR2 is SYDVKM. CDR3 length equals 17 residues. Germline trimming cut 3 bases from V and 1 base from J; bases unmatched to any gene: 6. In DNA form, the CDR3 reads TGTGCCAGCAGTTTTCTGGGACAGGGGGCTTCGAACACTGAAGCTTTCTTT. Its translation is CASSFLGQGASNTEAFF.

This clone was seen only once. This sequence joins TRBV28 and TRBJ2-1, with 12 bases aligning to TRBD2. Per the germline V gene, CDR1 is MDHEN and CDR2 is SYDVKM. The CDR3 sequence is 18 residues long. V lost 4 bases and J lost 0; bases outside the gene matches: 7. CDR3 amino acids: CASSSLGLAGSSYNEQFF. The CDR3 DNA is TGTGCCAGCAGTTCCCTCGGACTAGCGGGGAGCTCCTACAATGAGCAGTTCTTC.

V usage is TRBV18 and J usage is TRBJ1-6, with D uncertain. The CDR3 extends over 14 amino acids. Germline V gives CDR1 KGHSH, CDR2 LQKENI. V was shortened by 0 bases and J by 6 bases, with 6 bases between the two germline ends. DNA of the CDR3: TGTGCCAGCTCACCACCCGGAGGTAATTCACCCCTCCACTTT. It codes for CASSPPGGNSPLHF. Full variable domain (remainder filled in from reference TRBV18 and TRBJ1-6): NAGVMQNPRHLVRRRGQEARLRCSPMKGHSHVYWYRQLPEEGLKFMVYLQKENIIDESGMPKERFSAEFPKEGPSILRIQQVVRGDSAAYFCASSPPGGNSPLHFGNGTRLTVT.

This chain uses TRBV9 with TRBJ2-2, with 8 bases fitting TRBD1. Germline V gives CDR1 SGDLS, CDR2 YYNGEE. The CDR3 totals 17 residues. After removal of 0 bases from V and 0 bases from J, the junction contained 4 bases not matched to a gene. The CDR3 spells CASSVGGTGPNTGELFF. The CDR3 DNA reads as TGTGCCAGCAGCGTAGGTGGGACAGGACCGAACACCGGGGAGCTGTTTTTT.

This clone came up a few times. The chain is built from TRBV28 and TRBJ1-6; 9 bases align to TRBD1. Trimming at V came to 5 bases and at J to 7 bases, leaving 3 bases not matched to a gene. This CDR3 spans 14 amino acids. Germline V gives CDR1 MDHEN, CDR2 SYDVKM. The CDR3 here is CASSKTGGNSPLHF. The DNA of the CDR3 is TGTGCCAGCAGTAAAACAGGGGGCAATTCACCCCTCCACTTT.

The chain employs TRBV27 and TRBJ1-5, with D possibly being TRBD1 (5 bases). Germline V gives CDR1 MNHEY, CDR2 SMNVEV (reference sequence). This CDR3 spans 14 amino acids. V lost 3 bases to trimming and J lost 2 bases, with 8 bases between them. The CDR3 spells CASSFGRGNQPQHF. DNA for the CDR3: TGTGCCAGCAGTTTCGGCAGGGGCAATCAGCCCCAGCATTTT.

The genes are TRBV14 and TRBJ2-7, with D hard to call. CDR3 size: 17 residues. V gave up 6 bases and J gave up 0 bases, with 21 bases separating them. Germline V lookup: CDR1 SGHDN, CDR2 FVKESK. The CDR3 coding sequence is TGTGCCAGCAGTCCCTCGGTGGAGCGACGCTACTCCTACGAGCAGTACTTC. It specifies CASSPSVERRYSYEQYF.

The chain couples TRBV27 to TRBJ1-1; no clear D gene. V dropped 4 bases and J dropped 0 bases, with 3 bases sitting between them. Germline V gives CDR1 MNHEY, CDR2 SMNVEV (reference sequence). CDR3 length: 12 residues. This CDR3 reads CASSSMNTEAFF. The CDR3, as DNA: TGTGCCAGCAGTTCTATGAACACTGAAGCTTTCTTT.

This chain connects TRBV6-1 to TRBJ2-2; a weak D match, TRBD1 (5 bases). CDR1 and CDR2 (germline): MNHNS, SASEGT. This CDR3 contains 13 residues. The germline V and J ends were trimmed by 7 bases and 3 bases, with 9 bases remaining between them. CDR3 DNA: TGTGCCAGCATCACAGGATACACCGGGGAGCTGTTTTTT. Protein product: CASITGYTGELFF.

The genes are TRBV19 and TRBJ2-1, with TRBD1 matching over 8 bases. Germline-derived CDR1 and CDR2 are LNHDA and SQIVND (reference sequence). CDR3 length equals 13 residues. The V and J ends lost 8 bases and 5 bases, in that order; junction bases with no gene match: 5. The CDR3 nucleotides read TGTGCCAGTTCCCAGGGGGCCCACAATGAGCAGTTCTTC. This codes for CASSQGAHNEQFF.

V usage is TRBV28 and J usage is TRBJ1-2, with a tentative D call TRBD1 (5 bases). The CDR3 extends over 19 amino acids. V was trimmed by 3 bases and J by 8 bases, leaving 31 bases between them. Germline CDR1 reads MDHEN; CDR2 reads SYDVKM. The DNA for the CDR3 is TGTGCCAGCAGTTTGTCGCCCGAAGGCTCAACAGGCTTCCCTAGGGGCTACACCTTC. It codes for CASSLSPEGSTGFPRGYTF.

The chain combines TRBV7-6 with TRBJ2-1; TRBD1 might be the D (6 bases). From germline, CDR1 is SGHVS and CDR2 FNYEAQ. The CDR3 is 15 residues long. Trimming removed 0 bases at V and 6 bases at J, with 12 bases between. The CDR3 nucleotides read TGTGCCAGCAGCTTAGCGAGAGGGGGTGGCAATGAGCAGTTCTTC. This encodes CASSLARGGGNEQFF.

The V call is TRBV10-2, the J call TRBJ2-5; TRBD1 agrees at 7 bases. Germline assignment: CDR1 WSHSY and CDR2 SAAADI. The CDR3 has 13 amino acids. V dropped 7 bases and J dropped 5; count of bases not matched to a gene: 7. The CDR3 nucleotides are TGCGCCAGCAAAGGACAGGTCCGGGAGACCCAGTACTTC. Protein product: CASKGQVRETQYF.

The genes are TRBV25-1 and TRBJ2-1, with 8 bases matching TRBD2. Per the germline V gene, CDR1 is MGHDK and CDR2 is SYGVNS. CDR3 size: 16 residues. Trimming took 1 base from V and 2 from J; bases not matched to a gene: 4. The CDR3 DNA is TGTGCCAGCAGTGAATTCGAACTAGCGGCCTACAATGAGCAGTTCTTC. This encodes CASSEFELAAYNEQFF.